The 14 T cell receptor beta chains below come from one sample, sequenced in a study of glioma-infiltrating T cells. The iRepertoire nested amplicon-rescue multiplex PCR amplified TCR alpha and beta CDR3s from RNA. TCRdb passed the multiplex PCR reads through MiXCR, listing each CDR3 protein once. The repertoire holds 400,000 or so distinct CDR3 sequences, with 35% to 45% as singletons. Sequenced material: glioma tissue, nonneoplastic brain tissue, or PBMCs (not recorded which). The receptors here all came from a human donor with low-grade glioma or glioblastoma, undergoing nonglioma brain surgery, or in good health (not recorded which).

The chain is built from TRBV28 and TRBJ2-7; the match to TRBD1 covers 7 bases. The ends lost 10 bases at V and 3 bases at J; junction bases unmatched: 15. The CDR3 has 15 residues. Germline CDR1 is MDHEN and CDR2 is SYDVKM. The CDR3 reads CATSSGTDGLYEQYF. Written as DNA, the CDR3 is TGTGCCACCAGCTCCGGGACAGATGGTCTCTACGAGCAGTACTTC.

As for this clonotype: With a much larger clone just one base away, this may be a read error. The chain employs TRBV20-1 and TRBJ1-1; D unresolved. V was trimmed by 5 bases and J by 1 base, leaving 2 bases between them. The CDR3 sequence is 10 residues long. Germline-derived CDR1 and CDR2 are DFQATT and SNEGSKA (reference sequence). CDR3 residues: CSAWNTEAFF. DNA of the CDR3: TGCAGTGCTTGGAACACTGAAGCTTTCTTT.

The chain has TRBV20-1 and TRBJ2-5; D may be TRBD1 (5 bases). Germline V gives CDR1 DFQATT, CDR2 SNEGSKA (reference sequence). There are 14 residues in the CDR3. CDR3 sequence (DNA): TGCAGCGTTGACGGCGTGACAGCATTCGGGACCCAGTACTTC. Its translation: CSVDGVTAFGTQYF.

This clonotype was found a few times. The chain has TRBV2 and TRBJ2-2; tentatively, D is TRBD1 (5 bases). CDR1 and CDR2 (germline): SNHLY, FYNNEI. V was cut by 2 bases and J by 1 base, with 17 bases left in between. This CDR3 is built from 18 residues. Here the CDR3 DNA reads TGTGCCAGCAGTGAACCCAGGGCAGGGCCACTGAACACCGGGGAGCTGTTTTTT. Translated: CASSEPRAGPLNTGELFF. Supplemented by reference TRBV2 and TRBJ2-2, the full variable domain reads EPEVTQTPSHQVTQMGQEVILRCVPISNHLYFYWYRQILGQKVEFLVSFYNNEISEKSEIFDDQFSVERPDGSNFTLKIRSTKLEDSAMYFCASSEPRAGPLNTGELFFGEGSRLTVL.

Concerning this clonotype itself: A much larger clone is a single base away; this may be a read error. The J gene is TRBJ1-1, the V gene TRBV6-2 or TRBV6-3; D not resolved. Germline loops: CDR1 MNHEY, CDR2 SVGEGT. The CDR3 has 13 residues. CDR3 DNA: TGTGCCAGCAGTCTTAACTTCGAGACTGAAGCTTCCTTT. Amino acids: CASSLNFETEASF.

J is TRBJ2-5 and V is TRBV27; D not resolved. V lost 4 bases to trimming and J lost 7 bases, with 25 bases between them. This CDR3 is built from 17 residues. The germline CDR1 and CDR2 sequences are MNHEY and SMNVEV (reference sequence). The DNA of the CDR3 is TGTGCCAGCAGTTACTCCCCCGGTAGCAGCGCGGAAGGGACCCAGTACTTC. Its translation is CASSYSPGSSAEGTQYF.

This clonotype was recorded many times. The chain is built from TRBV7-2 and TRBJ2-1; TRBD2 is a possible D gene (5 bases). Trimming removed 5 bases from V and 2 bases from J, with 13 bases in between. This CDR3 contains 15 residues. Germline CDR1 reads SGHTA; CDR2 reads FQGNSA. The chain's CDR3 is CASSANSGTYNEQFF. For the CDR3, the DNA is TGTGCCAGCAGCGCAAACTCCGGGACCTACAATGAGCAGTTCTTC.

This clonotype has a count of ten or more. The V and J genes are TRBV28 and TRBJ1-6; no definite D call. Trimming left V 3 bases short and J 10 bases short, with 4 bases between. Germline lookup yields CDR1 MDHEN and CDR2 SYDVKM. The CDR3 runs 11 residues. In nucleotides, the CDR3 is TGTGCCAGCAGTTTGGGGTCACCCCTCCACTTT. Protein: CASSLGSPLHF.

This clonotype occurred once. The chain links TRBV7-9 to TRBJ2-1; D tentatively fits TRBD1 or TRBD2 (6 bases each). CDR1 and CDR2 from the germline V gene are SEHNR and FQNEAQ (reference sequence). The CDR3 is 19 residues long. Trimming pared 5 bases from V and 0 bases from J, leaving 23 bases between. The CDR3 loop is CASSEFRDTGLSSYNEQFF. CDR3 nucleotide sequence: TGTGCCAGCAGCGAATTCCGGGACACGGGACTGAGCTCCTACAATGAGCAGTTCTTC.

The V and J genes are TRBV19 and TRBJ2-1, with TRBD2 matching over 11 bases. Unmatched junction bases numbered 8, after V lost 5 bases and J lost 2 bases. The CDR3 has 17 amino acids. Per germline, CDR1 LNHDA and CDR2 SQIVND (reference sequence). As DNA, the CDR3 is TGTGCCAGTAGTTTAAACCGGGGACTAGCGGCCTACAATGAGCAGTTCTTC. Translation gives CASSLNRGLAAYNEQFF.

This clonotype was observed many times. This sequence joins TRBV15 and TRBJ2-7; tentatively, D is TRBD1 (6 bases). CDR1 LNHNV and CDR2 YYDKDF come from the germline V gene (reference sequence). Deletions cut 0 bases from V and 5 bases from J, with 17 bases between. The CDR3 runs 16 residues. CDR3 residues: CATSRDSGRGLNEQYF. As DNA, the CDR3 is TGTGCCACCAGCAGAGATTCCGGCAGGGGCTTAAACGAGCAGTACTTC.

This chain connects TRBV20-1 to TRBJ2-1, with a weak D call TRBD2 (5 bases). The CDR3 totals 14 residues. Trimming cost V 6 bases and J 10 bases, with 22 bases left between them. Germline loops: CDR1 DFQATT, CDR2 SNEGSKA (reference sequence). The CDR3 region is CSAGGSRSPLEQFF. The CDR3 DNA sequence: TGCAGTGCCGGAGGCTCTCGATCCCCTCTCGAGCAGTTCTTC.

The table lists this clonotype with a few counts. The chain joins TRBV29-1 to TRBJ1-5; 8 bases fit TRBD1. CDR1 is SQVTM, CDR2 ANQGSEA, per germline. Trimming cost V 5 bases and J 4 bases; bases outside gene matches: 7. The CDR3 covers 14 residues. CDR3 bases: TGCAGCGTTAAGACAGGGGTTTTAAATCAGCCCCAGCATTTT. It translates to CSVKTGVLNQPQHF.

The CDR3 reads CASRFKQGGVAEAFF. Written as DNA, the CDR3 is TGTGCCAGCAGATTTAAGCAGGGGGGAGTGGCTGAAGCTTTCTTT. The rearrangement links TRBV28 to TRBJ1-1, with 7 positions matching TRBD1. From germline, CDR1 is MDHEN and CDR2 SYDVKM. CDR3 size: 15 residues. Trimming took 6 bases from V and 6 from J; bases not matched to a gene: 13.